The 14 T cell receptor beta chains below were found in one sample sequenced in a study of graft-versus-host responses after intestinal transplantation. Antigens for these TCRs are unknown. Here immunoSEQ multiplex PCR was the method, and the copy in TCRdb shows in-frame clones only, minus some. Of 120,000 or so clones in the sample, roughly 95% were seen once. Specimen: unstimulated CD8+ T cells sorted from spleen or lymph node cells, collected before intestinal transplant. These receptors all stem from a human donor who received an intestinal transplant.

The DNA for the CDR3 is TGTGCCAGCAGCTTTTCAGGGGCGGGTATTACGGATACGCAGTATTTT. As protein: CASSFSGAGITDTQYF. The chain joins TRBV7-9 to TRBJ2-3; the D gene is possibly TRBD1 (6 bases). Germline V gene lookup returns CDR1 SEHNR and CDR2 FQNEAQ (reference sequence). V dropped 3 bases and J dropped 6 bases, with 19 bases sitting between them. The CDR3 runs 16 residues.

This chain connects TRBV7-8 to TRBJ2-1; D remains unclear. Trimming left V 7 bases short and J 7 bases short, with 11 bases between. The germline V gene has CDR1 SGHVS and CDR2 FQNEAQ. The CDR3 consists of 12 residues. CDR3 amino acids: CASTIADNEQFF. The CDR3 nucleotides read TGTGCCAGCACGATAGCCGATAATGAGCAGTTCTTC.

CDR3 loop: CASSPKTPTSSYNEQFF. CDR3 nucleotide sequence: TGTGCCAGCAGCCCAAAGACACCAACGAGCTCCTACAATGAGCAGTTCTTC. The chain carries TRBV7-9 and TRBJ2-1; D unclear. Deletions cut 5 bases from V and 0 bases from J, with 17 bases between. Germline CDR1 SEHNR, CDR2 FQNEAQ (reference sequence). This CDR3 is built from 17 residues.

V is TRBV25-1 and J is TRBJ2-3, with no clear D. This CDR3 comprises 12 residues. Per the germline V gene, CDR1 is MGHDK and CDR2 is SYGVNS. Trimming shortened V by 3 bases and J by 2 bases, and 3 bases separated the two germline ends. In nucleotides, the CDR3 is TGTGCCAGCAGTGACCTCACAGATACGCAGTATTTT. It yields the protein CASSDLTDTQYF. Drawing the rest from reference TRBV25-1 and TRBJ2-3, the complete variable domain is EADIYQTPRYLVIGTGKKITLECSQTMGHDKMYWYQQDPGMELHLIHYSYGVNSTEKGDLSSESTVSRIRTEHFPLTLESARPSHTSQYLCASSDLTDTQYFGPGTRLTVL.

This clone appeared once. The chain employs TRBV9 and TRBJ2-1; 12 bases align to TRBD1. The CDR3 is made up of 18 amino acids. Germline V gene sequence: CDR1 SGDLS, CDR2 YYNGEE. The junction had 17 bases not matched to a gene; V was cut back by 7 bases and J by 6 bases. DNA of the CDR3: TGTGCCAGCGGCACCGGGACAGGGGGCGCATTTAACGGCAATGAGCAGTTCTTC. Its protein product is CASGTGTGGAFNGNEQFF.

This chain uses TRBV28 with TRBJ2-3, with TRBD1 matching over 9 bases. From germline, CDR1 is MDHEN and CDR2 SYDVKM. The trim removed 7 bases at V and 1 base at J, leaving 6 bases unmatched. This CDR3 has 15 amino acids. The CDR3 region is CASTIGQGRTDTQYF. The DNA for the CDR3 is TGTGCCAGCACTATCGGACAGGGGCGCACAGATACGCAGTATTTT.

This sequence joins TRBV11-2 and TRBJ2-5; the D is unclear. Deletions cut 2 bases from V and 4 bases from J, with 14 bases between. Germline V lookup: CDR1 SGHAT, CDR2 FQNNGV. CDR3 length: 15 amino acids. The CDR3 reads CASSLSANSRETQYF. As DNA, the CDR3 is TGTGCCAGCAGCTTATCGGCCAACTCCCGAGAGACCCAGTACTTC.

J is TRBJ1-1 and V is TRBV4-1; a weak D match, TRBD1 (5 bases). The CDR3 is 12 residues long. Germline V gene lookup returns CDR1 MGHRA and CDR2 YSYEKL. V shed 1 base and J shed 7 bases, with 7 bases lying between them. For the CDR3, the DNA is TGCGCCAGCAGCCAAGTCGGGGGTGAAGCTTTCTTT. Translated: CASSQVGGEAFF.

V gene TRBV28 combines with J gene TRBJ2-2; 9 nucleotides match TRBD2. J gave up 5 bases and V 6 bases, and 16 bases lay outside the gene matches. CDR1 and CDR2 (germline): MDHEN, SYDVKM. The CDR3 extends over 18 amino acids. This chain's CDR3 is CASSSPLGSGRWTGELFF. The CDR3 DNA reads as TGTGCCAGCAGCTCCCCCCTGGGTAGCGGGAGATGGACCGGGGAGCTGTTTTTT.

V gene TRBV4-1 combines with J gene TRBJ2-4; D remains unclear. The CDR3 covers 17 residues. V was clipped by 1 base and J by 0 bases, with 13 bases between them. Germline CDR1 MGHRA, CDR2 YSYEKL. In nucleotides, the CDR3 is TGCGCCAGCAGCCAAGGGTACGGAACTCTAGCCAAAAACATTCAGTACTTC. This codes for CASSQGYGTLAKNIQYF.

The chain links TRBV30 to TRBJ1-2; 7 nucleotides align to TRBD1. Germline V gene lookup returns CDR1 GTSNPN and CDR2 SVGIG (reference sequence). This CDR3 is built from 18 residues. V dropped 0 bases and J dropped 6; count of bases not matched to a gene: 19. CDR3 sequence reads: CAWSVLTLGQVHGNGYTF. The CDR3 DNA sequence: TGTGCCTGGAGTGTCCTGACTCTAGGACAGGTCCATGGCAATGGCTACACCTTC.

This chain uses TRBV13 with TRBJ2-1; no clear D gene. CDR1 is PRHDT, CDR2 FYEKMQ, per germline (reference sequence). This CDR3 region has 15 residues. Trimming took 5 bases from V and 0 from J, leaving 11 bases between them. CDR3 residues: CASSTRKSSYNEQFF. CDR3 bases: TGTGCCAGCAGCACGCGTAAGAGCTCCTACAATGAGCAGTTCTTC.

Concerning this clone: The same CDR3 arises from other DNA sequences in this sample as well. The chain employs TRBV6-6 and TRBJ2-1; TRBD2 is a possible D gene (6 bases). Germline loops: CDR1 MNHNY, CDR2 SVGAGI (reference sequence). The germline V and J ends were trimmed by 5 bases and 3 bases, with 11 bases remaining between them. This CDR3 has 14 residues. In DNA form, the CDR3 reads TGTGCCAGCAGTGTCACGGGACTCTACAATGAGCAGTTCTTC. Translation gives CASSVTGLYNEQFF.

This sequence joins TRBV28 and TRBJ1-5, with 8 nucleotides matching TRBD1. CDR3 length equals 14 residues. Germline V gene lookup returns CDR1 MDHEN and CDR2 SYDVKM. Trimming removed 6 bases from V and 7 bases from J; junction bases left unmatched: 8. CDR3 in amino acids: CASSPRGPGQPQHF. The CDR3 DNA reads TGTGCCAGCAGCCCCAGGGGGCCAGGACAGCCCCAGCATTTT. The full variable domain, its missing parts supplied by reference TRBV28 and TRBJ1-5, is DVKVTQSSRYLVKRTGEKVFLECVQDMDHENMFWYRQDPGLGLRLIYFSYDVKMKEKGDIPEGYSVSREKKERFSLILESASTNQTSMYLCASSPRGPGQPQHFGDGTRLSIL.